Below are 11 T cell receptor beta chains sequenced from a single sample in a study of CD8 T cells in ankylosing spondylitis. TCRdb ran MiXCR on the 5' RACE reads and lists one entry per CDR3 protein. The table has 250,000 to 400,000 distinct CDR3 sequences, around a tenth seen once. The sequencing input was blood, either unsorted or a sorted T cell fraction (not recorded which). The source of these receptors is a female donor with ankylosing spondylitis or in good health (not recorded which).

The chain links TRBV19 to TRBJ2-7; D assignment may be TRBD1 or TRBD2 (5 bases each). This CDR3 comprises 15 residues. CDR1 is LNHDA and CDR2 is SQIVND in the germline V gene (reference sequence). V was trimmed by 7 bases and J by 0 bases, leaving 16 bases between them. CDR3: CASMQGDGYSYEQYF. The DNA of the CDR3 is TGTGCCAGTATGCAAGGGGACGGCTACTCCTACGAGCAGTACTTC.

J is TRBJ2-7 and V is TRBV5-1; 7 bases map to TRBD1. The CDR3 has 15 residues. Germline-derived CDR1 and CDR2 are SGHRS and YFSETQ. Germline trimming cut 3 bases from V and 7 bases from J; bases unmatched to any gene: 13. CDR3 coding DNA: TGCGCCAGCAGCTCCAACAGGGGCTGGGGGCGAGAGCAGTACTTC. This encodes CASSSNRGWGREQYF.

This clonotype was seen many times. V and J are TRBV29-1 and TRBJ1-4, with 9 bases that match TRBD1. The CDR3 sequence is 13 residues long. The V gene end was trimmed by 6 bases and the J gene end by 8 bases; junction bases not matched to a gene: 7. Per germline, CDR1 SQVTM and CDR2 ANQGSEA. CDR3 DNA: TGCAGCGTCGTACAGGGGGCCGGGGAAAAACTGTTTTTT. This sequence encodes CSVVQGAGEKLFF.

This clonotype was picked up many times. The chain links TRBV5-1 to TRBJ2-7, with D perhaps assigned TRBD1 or TRBD2 (5 bases each). CDR3 size: 14 residues. V lost 5 bases to trimming and J lost 6 bases, with 18 bases between them. CDR1 and CDR2 from the germline V gene are SGHRS and YFSETQ. The CDR3 here is CASRFRDGLFEQYF. The CDR3 DNA is TGCGCCAGCAGATTTCGGGACGGTTTGTTCGAGCAGTACTTC.

This chain links TRBV3-1 with TRBJ2-1, with 8 bases identical to TRBD2. The trim removed 4 bases at V and 3 bases at J, leaving 11 bases unmatched. The CDR3 spans 17 residues. CDR1 and CDR2 (germline): LGHDT, YNNKEL (reference sequence). CDR3 amino acids: CASSRSVGGGNYNEQFF. CDR3 sequence (DNA): TGTGCCAGCAGCCGGTCCGTCGGGGGGGGTAACTACAATGAGCAGTTCTTC.

In this sample, this clonotype turned up many times. J is TRBJ1-5 and V is TRBV5-1, with D uncertain. The V gene's germline CDR1 is SGHRS and CDR2 YFSETQ. V dropped 0 bases and J dropped 3 bases, with 7 bases sitting between them. CDR3 size: 14 residues. CDR3 amino acids: CASSLGSPNQPQHF. CDR3 bases: TGCGCCAGCAGCTTGGGGAGTCCCAATCAGCCCCAGCATTTT.

This rearrangement joins TRBV12-3 or TRBV12-4 to TRBJ2-5, with TRBD2 matching 7 bases. The V and J ends lost 4 bases and 4 bases, in that order; junction bases with no gene match: 12. The CDR3 is 16 amino acids. The CDR3 spells CASSSASGWEGETQYF. The CDR3 nucleotides read TGTGCCAGCAGTTCGGCCAGCGGGTGGGAGGGAGAGACCCAGTACTTC.

This clonotype was picked up many times. This rearrangement joins TRBV20-1 to TRBJ2-5; 14 bases agree with TRBD2. There are 17 residues in the CDR3. V shed 4 bases, J shed 2 bases, and the junction held 9 bases outside the gene matches. Germline V lookup: CDR1 DFQATT, CDR2 SNEGSKA (reference sequence). The CDR3 sequence is CSATPGLAGERQETQYF. CDR3 sequence (DNA): TGCAGTGCTACTCCGGGACTAGCGGGGGAACGGCAAGAGACCCAGTACTTC.

This clonotype has ten or more counts. The chain has TRBV4-2 and TRBJ2-5, with D perhaps assigned TRBD1 or TRBD2 (5 bases each). The CDR3 is 14 residues long. Trimming pared 4 bases from V and 2 bases from J, leaving 11 bases between. The germline V gene has CDR1 LGHNA and CDR2 YNFKEQ. The CDR3 DNA reads TGTGCCAGCAGCCCGGGACGAGTACAAGAGACCCAGTACTTC. Protein sequence: CASSPGRVQETQYF.

This clonotype was seen only once. Just one base apart from a much larger clone, this may be a read error. The V call is TRBV20-1, the J call TRBJ1-4, with 9 bases aligning to TRBD1. The trim removed 0 bases at V and 10 bases at J, leaving 9 bases unmatched. Germline V lookup: CDR1 DFQATT, CDR2 SNEGSKA (reference sequence). The CDR3 runs to 15 residues. The CDR3 here is CSARDSGTGCGKLFF. DNA for the CDR3: TGCAGTGCTAGAGATTCCGGGACAGGGTGTGGAAAACTGTTTTTT.

This clonotype was counted many times. The chain uses TRBV20-1 and TRBJ2-1; D tentatively reads TRBD1 or TRBD2 (5 bases each). From germline, CDR1 is DFQATT and CDR2 SNEGSKA (reference sequence). V was pared by 8 bases and J by 7 bases, with 18 bases between. The CDR3 spans 13 residues. The CDR3 DNA reads as TGCAGTCCCTCGGGCCGGGGCCGGAATGAGCAGTTCTTC. As protein: CSPSGRGRNEQFF.